The entry below describes one T cell receptor beta chain. Its antigen is not known. This sample is drawn from a study of post-analysis software for immune sequencing data. Background on the study: Some patients lacked subtype; others had relapsing-remitting, secondary progressive or progressive-relapsing disease. Study-level results: Strong co-clustering by F measure was seen for same-batch samples. Controls had lower frequencies than patients of five TRBV segments, which included TRBV5-6, TRBV5-1 and TRBV20-1. A significant reduction in normalized Chao1 diversity was observed in multiple sclerosis patients versus controls.

The germline V gene has CDR1 SEHNR and CDR2 FQNEAQ (reference sequence). Trimming stripped 0 bases from V and 2 bases from J, with 10 bases between. The CDR3 covers 15 residues. The TCR beta cDNA libraries carried unique molecular identifiers. A few hundred thousand cDNA molecules were obtained from approximately 0.91 to 9.4 million T cells. TCRdb fed the PCR reads into MiXCR, producing one record per CDR3 protein. The table has approximately 570,000 distinct CDR3 sequences, 44% seen once; the top ten hold over 1.5%. The material sequenced was blood. The clonotype comes from a girl between 5 and 17 years old with multiple sclerosis. This sequence joins TRBV7-9 and TRBJ2-5; unclear D gene. Here the CDR3 DNA reads TGTGCCAGCAGCTTAGCGGAGAACTATCAAGAGACCCAGTACTTC. Its protein product is CASSLAENYQETQYF.